This T cell receptor beta chain was documented in a study of T cells in Graves' hyperthyroidism and ophthalmopathy. V lost 5 bases and J lost 7, with 24 bases in between. Germline assignment: CDR1 SGHTA and CDR2 FQGNSA. The CDR3 runs to 16 residues. RNA transcripts yielded amplified TCR beta CDR3 regions. The HTBI set primed first-round TCR CDR3 RT-PCR. TCRdb re-called the multiplex PCR reads with MiXCR, one entry per CDR3 protein. The data show approximately 610,000 distinct CDR3 sequences, with roughly 17% seen just once and 15% to 20% held by the top ten. This clonotype was sampled from a woman between 18 and 29 years old with Graves' hyperthyroidism. The specimen sequenced was blood. The chain has TRBV7-2 and TRBJ2-7, with D perhaps matching TRBD1 or TRBD2 (6 bases each). CDR3 region: CASSPRRGPGLYEQYF. The CDR3 DNA follows: TGTGCCAGCAGCCCACGACGGGGGCCCGGCCTGTATGAGCAGTACTTC.